The present TCR beta chain was sequenced within a study of lymphopenia after photon versus proton radiotherapy. This CDR3 has 15 amino acids. V lost 0 bases and J 0 bases, leaving 7 bases between the germline ends. The germline CDR1 and CDR2 sequences are SGHTS and YDEGEE. This clone was seen a few times. Its antigen is undetermined. Assay: immunoSEQ multiplex PCR; the TCRdb copy retains only in-frame clones and omits some. The profile shows 50,000 to 65,000 clones, 87% of them singletons. The study's findings and limits: A bigger post-nadir fall in TCR diversity correlated inversely with survival time in deceased patients. Better survival with proton therapy was suggested as possible, not demonstrated. Photon-treated patients lost naive T cells and TCR diversity; proton-treated stayed stable. Post-nadir diversity loss with photons came from oligoclonal expansion, particularly CD8+ Temra cells.

Material: peripheral blood, obtained from a patient treated with proton-based radiotherapy. The TCR originated in an elderly man with esophageal cancer. The chain has TRBV5-8 and TRBJ1-3; no reliable D call. CDR3 nucleotides: TGTGCCAGCAGCTTGGCACAGCTCTCTGGAAACACCATATATTTT. Translated: CASSLAQLSGNTIYF.